By its share, the clone carrying this T cell receptor (beta chain) is medium-sized. How the authors handled the data: Estimation of nucleated cell counts relied on the amplification of reference gene primers. TCRdb's copy holds only in-frame clones and misses some; the assay was immunoSEQ multiplex PCR. That table furnishes V, J and clone size, whereas the DNA furnished D and trimming. Of 85,000 to 110,000 clones in the sample, 80% to 90% were seen once. The V gene end was trimmed by 0 bases and the J gene end by 7 bases; junction bases not matched to a gene: 5. The CDR3 extends over 15 amino acids. Germline CDR1 MGHRA, CDR2 YSYEKL. This sample was taken from a study of blood T cell repertoires in COVID-19. Overall study context: Acute and convalescent COVID-19 samples came from the United States, Italy and Spain. In each case, the material was cDNA or gDNA derived from T cells, B-cell-depleted T cells, or PBMCs.

This TCR derives from a human donor in a cohort sampled during active COVID-19. This chain uses TRBV4-1 with TRBJ2-4; 8 bases map to TRBD1. The sequenced sample was peripheral blood. This chain's CDR3 is CASSQDGQGANIQYF. The DNA for the CDR3 is TGCGCCAGCAGCCAAGATGGGCAGGGGGCCAACATTCAGTACTTC.